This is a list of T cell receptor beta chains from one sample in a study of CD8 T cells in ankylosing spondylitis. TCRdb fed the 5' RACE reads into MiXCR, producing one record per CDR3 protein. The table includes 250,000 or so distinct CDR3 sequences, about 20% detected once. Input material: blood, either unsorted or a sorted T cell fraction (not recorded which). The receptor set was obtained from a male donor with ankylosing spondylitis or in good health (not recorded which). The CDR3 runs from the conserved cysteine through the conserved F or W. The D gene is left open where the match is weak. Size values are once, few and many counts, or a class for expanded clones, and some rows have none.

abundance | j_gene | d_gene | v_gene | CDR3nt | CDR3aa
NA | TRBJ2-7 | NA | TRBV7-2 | TGTGCCAGCAGACCCACAGGGAAACCCTACGAGCAGTACTTC | CASRPTGKPYEQYF
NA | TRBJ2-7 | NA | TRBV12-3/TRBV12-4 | TGTGCCAGCAGTCTTCAGGCAAGGTTCGACGAGCAGTACTTC | CASSLQARFDEQYF
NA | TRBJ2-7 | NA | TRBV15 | TGTGCCACCAGCAGACAGGCTCGAGGCCACGAGCAGTACTTC | CATSRQARGHEQYF
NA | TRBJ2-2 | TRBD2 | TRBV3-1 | TGTGCCAGCAGCCATACCGGGACTAGGAACACCGGGGAGCTGTTTTTT | CASSHTGTRNTGELFF
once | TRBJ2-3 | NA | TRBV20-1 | TGCAGTGCTCAGGGACCTAGCACAGATACGCAGTATTTT | CSAQGPSTDTQYF
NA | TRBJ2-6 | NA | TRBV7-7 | TGTGCTAGCAGCTTATACCCAGGGCTGGGCTCTGGGGCCAACGTCCTGACTTTC | CASSLYPGLGSGANVLTF
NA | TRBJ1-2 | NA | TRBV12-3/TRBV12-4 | TGTGCCAGCAGTTTTCTGGCGGAAAACTATGGCTACACCTTC | CASSFLAENYGYTF
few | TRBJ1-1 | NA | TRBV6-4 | TGTGCCAGCAGTGACGGAGGGAATGGAGCTTTCTTT | CASSDGGNGAFF
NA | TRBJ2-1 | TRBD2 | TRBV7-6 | TGTGCCAGCAGCTTAGGACTAGCGGGAGGACAGTTCTTC | CASSLGLAGGQFF
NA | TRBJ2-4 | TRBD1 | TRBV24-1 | TGTGCCGCAGACAGGGGGCGTTTGCAAAACATTCAGTACTTC | CAADRGRLQNIQYF
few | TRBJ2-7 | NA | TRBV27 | TGTGCCAGCAGTTTAGGACAGACCGCCTACTTGGAGCAGTACTTC | CASSLGQTAYLEQYF
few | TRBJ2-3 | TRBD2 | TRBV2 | TGTGCCAGCAGTGGGGCGACTAGCGGGAGGACAGATACGCAGTATTTT | CASSGATSGRTDTQYF
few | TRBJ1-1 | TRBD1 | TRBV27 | TGTGCCAGCAGTCCGTCAGGGACAGGGTTCACTGAAGCTTTCTTT | CASSPSGTGFTEAFF
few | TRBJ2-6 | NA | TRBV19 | TGTGCCAGTACCCCATTCGTATCTGGGGCCAACGTCCTGACTTTC | CASTPFVSGANVLTF
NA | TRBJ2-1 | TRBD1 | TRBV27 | TGTGCCAGCAGAAATACAGGGGATTACAATGAGCAGTTCTTC | CASRNTGDYNEQFF
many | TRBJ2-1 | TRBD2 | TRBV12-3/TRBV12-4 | TGTGCCAGCAGCACGACTAGCGGATACAATGAGCAGTTCTTC | CASSTTSGYNEQFF
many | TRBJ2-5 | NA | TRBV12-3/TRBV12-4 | TGTGCCAGCAGTCCTCTCCCCCGGGAGACCCAGTACTTC | CASSPLPRETQYF
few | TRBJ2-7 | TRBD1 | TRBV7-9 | TGTGCCAGCAGCTCGAACCGGGACAGGGGATTCTACGAGCAGTACTTC | CASSSNRDRGFYEQYF
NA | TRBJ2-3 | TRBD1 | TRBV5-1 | TGCGCCAGCAGTCCCGGGACAGGGATGGCAGATACGCAGTATTTT | CASSPGTGMADTQYF
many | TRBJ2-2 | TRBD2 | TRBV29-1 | TGCAGCGTTCCGAAAGCGCGGGAGGGCCACACCGGGGAGCTGTTTTTT | CSVPKAREGHTGELFF
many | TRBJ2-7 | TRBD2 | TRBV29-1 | TGCAGCGTTGAACTAGCGGGAGTATCTTACGAGCAGTACTTC | CSVELAGVSYEQYF
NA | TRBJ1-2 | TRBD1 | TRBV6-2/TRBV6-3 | TGTGCCAGCAGTTTCTTGACAGGGGACTATGGCTACACCTTC | CASSFLTGDYGYTF